These 26 T cell receptor beta chains share one sample of origin, sequenced in a study of cytomegalovirus exposure and HLA in healthy donors. The primer mix had 60 Vbeta and 13 Jbeta primers. Repertoires were generated with immunoSEQ multiplex PCR, while TCRdb's copy carries only in-frame clones and drops some. There are fewer than 200,000 clones in the sample; less than 90% occur only once, and 4.5% to 5.5% lies in the top ten. The sample comprised PBMCs. These receptors all stem from a woman aged 45-60 years in good health and CMV-seropositive.

The chain employs TRBV6-1 and TRBJ2-7; TRBD1 matches at 10 bases. Germline trimming cut 6 bases from V and 3 bases from J; bases unmatched to any gene: 2. Germline V CDR1 and CDR2: MNHNS, SASEGT. This CDR3 is built from 13 residues. The CDR3 sequence is CASRDRGFYEQYF. The CDR3 DNA follows: TGTGCCAGCAGGGACAGGGGGTTCTACGAGCAGTACTTC.

The chain recombines TRBV18 with TRBJ1-3; D may be TRBD1 (6 bases). Germline CDR1 KGHSH, CDR2 LQKENI. The CDR3 is 15 residues long. Trimming took off 2 bases at V and 0 bases at J, with 8 bases between the two ends. Here the CDR3 reads CASSPGDISGNTIYF. CDR3 bases: TGTGCCAGCTCACCAGGGGACATCTCTGGAAACACCATATATTTT.

This chain links TRBV7-2 with TRBJ2-5; D gene ambiguous. The J call is in doubt because the DNA end fits TRBJ2-7 better. CDR3 length: 11 amino acids. Germline values: CDR1 SGHTA, CDR2 FQGNSA. The CDR3 DNA reads as TGTGCCAGCAGCTCGTTTAACGAGCAGTACTTC. Its protein product is CASSSFNEQYF.

This chain links TRBV30 with TRBJ2-7; possibly TRBD1 for D (7 bases). Trimming stripped 5 bases from V and 1 base from J, with 15 bases between. The CDR3 loop spans 14 amino acids. Germline V gives CDR1 GTSNPN, CDR2 SVGIG (reference sequence). This CDR3 is CAWVRGTPSYEQYF. In nucleotides, the CDR3 is TGTGCCTGGGTCAGGGGGACTCCTTCCTACGAGCAGTACTTC. Together with reference TRBV30 and TRBJ2-7, the CDR3 gives the full variable domain: SQTIHQWPATLVQPVGSPLSLECTVEGTSNPNLYWYRQAAGRGLQLLFYSVGIGQISSEVPQNLSASRPQDRQFILSSKKLLLSDSGFYLCAWVRGTPSYEQYFGPGTRLTVT.

The CDR3 here is CASSFSGRGTDTQYF. CDR3 DNA: TGTGCCAGCAGCTTCAGCGGGAGGGGCACAGATACGCAGTATTTT. The chain has TRBV9 and TRBJ2-3; 10 nucleotides agree with TRBD2. The CDR3 runs to 15 residues. V was clipped by 4 bases and J by 1 base; unmatched bases: 3. Germline V gene data show CDR1 as SGDLS and CDR2 as YYNGEE.

A few counts support this clone. Mismatch with germline at one junction end may stem from a read error. The chain joins TRBV7-7 to TRBJ2-5, with TRBD1 matching over 9 bases. The germline CDR1 and CDR2 sequences are SSHAT and FNYEAQ (reference sequence). CDR3 size: 14 residues. The CDR3 DNA sequence: TGTGCTAGCAGCTCAGACAGGGGGTGGGAGACCCAGTACTTC. Translating gives CASSSDRGWETQYF. Based on the CDR3 plus reference TRBV7-7 and TRBJ2-5, the full variable domain is GAGVSQSPRYKVTKRGQDVTLRCDPISSHATLYWYQQALGQGPEFLTYFNYEAQPDKSGLPSDRFSAERPEGSISTLTIQRTEQRDSAMYRCASSSDRGWETQYFGPGTRLLVL.

Note on this clone: The junction differs from germline at one of its ends, possibly a read error. Other nucleotide sequences from this sample produce the same CDR3. CDR3 in DNA: TGCGCCAGCAGCCCGACAGGGGGAGCTGAAGCTTTCTTT. Protein: CASSPTGGAEAFF. The chain has TRBV7-9 and TRBJ1-1; TRBD1 matches at 9 bases. The CDR3 consists of 13 residues. The germline gives CDR1 SEHNR, CDR2 FQNEAQ (reference sequence).

V usage is TRBV2 and J usage is TRBJ2-7; 7 positions match TRBD2. The CDR3 has 15 residues. V lost 1 base, J lost 0 bases, and 3 bases stayed unmatched. Per the germline V gene, CDR1 is SNHLY and CDR2 is FYNNEI. The CDR3 DNA reads as TGTGCCAGCAGTGAAGGGAGCGGGGACTCCTACGAGCAGTACTTC. This encodes CASSEGSGDSYEQYF.

This chain connects TRBV4-2 to TRBJ2-5, with 10 bases that match TRBD2. This CDR3 region has 16 residues. After removal of 0 bases from V and 7 bases from J, the junction contained 8 bases not matched to a gene. Germline values: CDR1 LGHNA, CDR2 YNFKEQ. The CDR3 sequence: CASSQELAGEIATQYF. The CDR3 DNA is TGTGCCAGCAGCCAAGAGCTAGCGGGAGAAATAGCGACCCAGTACTTC.

The chain uses TRBV7-8 and TRBJ2-1; 7 bases match TRBD1. CDR1 is SGHVS, CDR2 FQNEAQ, per germline. The CDR3 has 15 residues. J lost 6 bases, V lost 6 bases, and 11 bases had no gene match. The CDR3 here is CASSPRDSLPNEQFF. DNA for the CDR3: TGTGCCAGCAGTCCCAGGGACAGCCTCCCCAATGAGCAGTTCTTC. The full variable domain, its missing parts supplied by reference TRBV7-8 and TRBJ2-1, is GAGVSQSPRYKVAKRGQDVALRCDPISGHVSLFWYQQALGQGPEFLTYFQNEAQLDKSGLPSDRFFAERPEGSVSTLKIQRTQQEDSAVYLCASSPRDSLPNEQFFGPGTRLTVL.

The rearrangement uses TRBV5-4 and TRBJ2-2; the D gene is possibly TRBD2 (6 bases). Germline loops: CDR1 SGHNT, CDR2 YYREEE (reference sequence). The length of the CDR3 is 16 residues. Between the trimmed V and J ends, which lost 4 bases and 4 bases, there was a span of 17 bases. This chain's CDR3 is CASSATTSFVTGELFF. The CDR3 nucleotides read TGTGCCAGCAGCGCGACGACTAGTTTCGTCACCGGGGAGCTGTTTTTT. Looking up the rest from reference TRBV5-4 and TRBJ2-2 gives the full variable domain: ETGVTQSPTHLIKTRGQQVTLRCSSQSGHNTVSWYQQALGQGPQFIFQYYREEENGRGNFPPRFSGLQFPNYSSELNVNALELDDSALYLCASSATTSFVTGELFFGEGSRLTVL.

The rearrangement uses TRBV7-9 and TRBJ2-7; TRBD1 matches at 8 bases. J lost 7 bases, V lost 5 bases, and 10 bases had no gene match. The CDR3 has 14 amino acids. The V gene's germline CDR1 is SEHNR and CDR2 FQNEAQ (reference sequence). The DNA for the CDR3 is TGTGCCAGCAGCCTGGACAGGGAAGGTTGGGAGCAGTACTTC. Translating it yields CASSLDREGWEQYF.

The chain links TRBV4-2 to TRBJ2-2; 9 nucleotides agree with TRBD2. J lost 5 bases, V lost 0 bases, and 4 bases had no gene match. Germline CDR1 is LGHNA and CDR2 is YNFKEQ. The CDR3 consists of 16 residues. The CDR3 coding sequence is TGTGCCAGCAGCCAAGATAGCGGGGGCCGAACCGGGGAGCTGTTTTTT. Protein: CASSQDSGGRTGELFF.

The J gene is TRBJ2-3, the V gene TRBV9; 8 bases line up with TRBD2. The CDR3 covers 15 residues. V lost 4 bases, J lost 4 bases, and 8 bases stayed unmatched. The germline gives CDR1 SGDLS, CDR2 YYNGEE. The CDR3 DNA sequence: TGTGCCAGCAGCCCCGGACTAGCTTTAGCAGATACGCAGTATTTT. Translated: CASSPGLALADTQYF.

A few counts support this clone. The chain is built from TRBV7-3 and TRBJ2-1, with D maybe TRBD1 (6 bases). Germline V CDR1 and CDR2: SGHTA, FQGTGA. This CDR3 is 13 amino acids long. V gave up 5 bases and J gave up 4 bases, with 9 bases separating them. This CDR3 is CASSQGQYNEQFF. The CDR3 DNA sequence: TGTGCCAGCAGCCAGGGACAATACAATGAGCAGTTCTTC.

This sequence joins TRBV7-2 and TRBJ1-2; D is unresolved. Between the trimmed V and J ends, which lost 5 bases and 8 bases, there was a span of 15 bases. In germline, CDR1 is SGHTA, CDR2 FQGNSA. The CDR3 consists of 13 residues. For the CDR3, the DNA is TGTGCCAGCAGCCTCCTTCCAGAGGGCGGCTACACCTTC. Translation gives CASSLLPEGGYTF.

The chain is built from TRBV13 and TRBJ1-2; a possible D gene is TRBD1 (6 bases). Trimming took 5 bases from V and 8 from J, leaving 12 bases between them. The CDR3 is made up of 12 amino acids. Germline V lookup: CDR1 PRHDT, CDR2 FYEKMQ (reference sequence). CDR3 nucleotides: TGTGCCAGCAGCCGGGGGGCGATGGGCTACACCTTC. Translated: CASSRGAMGYTF.

This chain links TRBV11-2 with TRBJ2-1; 13 positions agree with TRBD2. Trimming removed 3 bases from V and 0 bases from J; junction bases left unmatched: 8. This CDR3 spans 19 amino acids. Germline CDR1 is SGHAT and CDR2 is FQNNGV. This CDR3 reads CASSFRGGTSGNSYNEQFF. The CDR3, as DNA: TGTGCCAGCAGCTTCAGGGGGGGGACTAGCGGGAACTCCTACAATGAGCAGTTCTTC.

This chain joins TRBV5-4 and TRBJ1-2, with 9 bases lining up with TRBD1. This CDR3 spans 12 amino acids. Per germline, CDR1 SGHNT and CDR2 YYREEE (reference sequence). V lost 3 bases to trimming and J lost 8 bases; unmatched junction nucleotides: 2. The CDR3 loop is CASSWDREGYTF. For the CDR3, the DNA is TGTGCCAGCAGCTGGGACAGGGAAGGCTACACCTTC.

This clone was detected only a few times. The CDR3 sequence is CASSQVLGQAFF. The CDR3 DNA follows: TGTGCCAGCAGCCAAGTTTTGGGCCAAGCTTTCTTT. The V call is TRBV4-2, the J call TRBJ1-1; D remains ambiguous. Trimming removed 1 base at V and 9 bases at J, with 9 bases between. This CDR3 comprises 12 residues. Germline V gene lookup returns CDR1 LGHNA and CDR2 YNFKEQ.

The chain couples TRBV5-8 to TRBJ2-3; TRBD1 matches 7 bases. V was pared by 3 bases and J by 1 base, with 5 bases of the junction left unmatched. CDR1 and CDR2 from the germline V gene are SGHTS and YDEGEE. The CDR3 contains 15 residues. CDR3 protein: CASSYRTGGTDTQYF. The CDR3 DNA sequence: TGTGCCAGCAGCTACCGGACAGGAGGCACAGATACGCAGTATTTT. The complete variable domain, with remaining parts taken from reference TRBV5-8 and TRBJ2-3, reads EAGVTQSPTHLIKTRGQQATLRCSPISGHTSVYWYQQALGLGLQFLLWYDEGEERNRGNFPPRFSGRQFPNYSSELNVNALELEDSALYLCASSYRTGGTDTQYFGPGTRLTVL.

This clone has only one observation. The chain recombines TRBV6-1 with TRBJ2-3; a weak D match, TRBD2 (5 bases). The CDR3 has 16 amino acids. Trimming removed 1 base from V and 4 bases from J, with 15 bases in between. CDR1 and CDR2 from the germline V gene are MNHNS and SASEGT. The CDR3 DNA follows: TGTGCCAGCAGTGAAGGGGCCTACGTCGGGGCAGATACGCAGTATTTT. Translated, it gives CASSEGAYVGADTQYF.

The gene calls are TRBV7-9 and TRBJ2-7; D call uncertain. V was pared by 5 bases and J by 3 bases, with 11 bases between. Germline lookup yields CDR1 SEHNR and CDR2 FQNEAQ (reference sequence). The CDR3 has 13 amino acids. Written as DNA, the CDR3 is TGTGCCAGCAGCCTTAGACTGGGCTACGAGCAGTACTTC. As protein: CASSLRLGYEQYF.

The chain couples TRBV7-3 to TRBJ2-7; 8 bases line up with TRBD2. This CDR3 is 14 amino acids long. V shed 1 base, J shed 3 bases, and the junction held 2 bases outside the gene matches. Germline assignment: CDR1 SGHTA and CDR2 FQGTGA. CDR3 loop: CASSLMGTSYEQYF. CDR3 nucleotides: TGTGCCAGCAGCTTAATGGGGACTAGCTACGAGCAGTACTTC.

The rearrangement uses TRBV5-4 and TRBJ1-4; no definite D call. V lost 4 bases and J lost 4, with 11 bases in between. Germline V gene data show CDR1 as SGHNT and CDR2 as YYREEE (reference sequence). This CDR3 comprises 14 residues. Here the CDR3 DNA reads TGTGCCAGCAGCGCTCCGGGGTATAATGAAAAACTGTTTTTT. Residues: CASSAPGYNEKLFF.

The CDR3 DNA sequence: TGTGCCAGCAGTGAAATGGGGGCCTATGGCTACACCTTC. Protein product: CASSEMGAYGYTF. The chain links TRBV6-1 to TRBJ1-2; TRBD1 is a possible D gene (6 bases). V gave up 2 bases and J gave up 4 bases, with 8 bases separating them. Germline V gene sequence: CDR1 MNHNS, CDR2 SASEGT. The CDR3 runs to 13 residues.